One and the same sample provided the 5 T cell receptor beta chains below, sequenced in a study of T cells after yellow fever vaccination. TCRdb itself ran the 5' RACE reads through MiXCR, one entry per CDR3 protein. The sample includes approximately 130,000 distinct CDR3 sequences, over 12% of them seen just once. The sample consisted of CD8+ T cells sorted from PBMCs, taken 5 days after the yellow fever booster vaccination. The receptors derive from a man younger than 35 who received the YFV17D yellow fever vaccine.

The V gene is TRBV5-1, the J gene TRBJ2-1; 12 bases are a match to TRBD2. Germline trimming cut 5 bases from V and 4 bases from J; bases unmatched to any gene: 7. Germline values: CDR1 SGHRS, CDR2 YFSETQ. The CDR3 loop spans 16 amino acids. The CDR3 nucleotides read TGCGCCAGCAGTTCGACTAGCGGGGGATTATACAATGAGCAGTTCTTC. Amino acid sequence: CASSSTSGGLYNEQFF. The whole variable domain, filled in from reference TRBV5-1 and TRBJ2-1, reads KAGVTQTPRYLIKTRGQQVTLSCSPISGHRSVSWYQQTPGQGLQFLFEYFSETQRNKGNFPGRFSGRQFSNSRSEMNVSTLELGDSALYLCASSSTSGGLYNEQFFGPGTRLTVL.

There are a few counts of this clonotype. The genes are TRBV7-8 and TRBJ1-5; D is unclear. The CDR3 totals 15 residues. The V end lost 1 base, the J end lost 0 bases, and 7 bases lay between the germline ends. The germline V gene encodes CDR1 SGHVS and CDR2 FQNEAQ. This chain's CDR3 is CASSLGSYSNQPQHF. CDR3 nucleotides: TGTGCCAGCAGCTTAGGATCGTATAGCAATCAGCCCCAGCATTTT.

In this sample, this clonotype turned up a few times. V and J are TRBV5-1 and TRBJ2-1; D not resolved. The V gene's germline CDR1 is SGHRS and CDR2 YFSETQ. The CDR3 length is 14 residues. V was trimmed by 3 bases and J by 1 base, leaving 8 bases between them. CDR3 protein: CASSWTNSYNEQFF. As DNA, the CDR3 is TGCGCCAGCAGCTGGACGAATTCCTACAATGAGCAGTTCTTC.

This clonotype was recorded at least ten times. The chain combines TRBV7-9 with TRBJ2-5; 15 nucleotides line up with TRBD2. The CDR3 is made up of 17 amino acids. V lost 4 bases, J lost 7 bases, and 10 bases stayed unmatched. Germline V gene data show CDR1 as SEHNR and CDR2 as FQNEAQ (reference sequence). CDR3 sequence: CASSSGLAGGPGGTQYF. The CDR3 DNA sequence: TGTGCCAGCAGCTCCGGACTAGCGGGGGGGCCAGGCGGGACCCAGTACTTC.

The chain employs TRBV7-3 and TRBJ2-1, with 7 bases that match TRBD1. There are 14 residues in the CDR3. The V gene's germline CDR1 is SGHTA and CDR2 FQGTGA. The V segment lost 6 bases and the J segment 7 bases; nucleotides outside the gene matches: 9. CDR3 region: CASSMTGSVNEQFF. The DNA of the CDR3 is TGTGCCAGCAGTATGACAGGGTCAGTGAATGAGCAGTTCTTC.